A single sample is the source of the 15 T cell receptor beta chains below, sequenced in a study of Tregs in tolerant kidney transplant recipients. The nonmyeloablative bone marrow transplants came from related graft donors, with transient mixed chimerism. TCRdb's copy holds only in-frame clones and misses some; the assay was immunoSEQ multiplex PCR. The sample has about 15,000 clones. This sample comprised CD4+ T cells from blood (PBMCs), obtained 12 months after the transplant. These receptors originate from a human patient who received a combined kidney and bone marrow transplant. Some T cells may be transferred from the graft donor.

Concerning this clone itself: The read is 3 residues too short to cover the CDR3 end, so that end is filled in from the germline J gene. The V gene is TRBV18, the J gene TRBJ2-1; no definite D call. CDR1 and CDR2 from the germline V gene are KGHSH and LQKENI. There are 13 residues in the CDR3. Trimming took 2 bases from V and 4 from J, leaving 6 bases between them. The sequenced CDR3 bases are TGTGCCAGCTCACCAATTAGATACAATGAG. Encoded protein: CASSPIRYNE. From start to end, the CDR3 is CASSPIRYNEQFF.

On this clone: The read comes to an end 3 residues before the CDR3 does, leaving the germline J gene to fill in the end. The gene calls are TRBV18 and TRBJ2-7, with D maybe TRBD1 (6 bases). The V end was cut by 1 base, the J end by 6 bases, with 7 bases between. The germline V gene has CDR1 KGHSH and CDR2 LQKENI. The CDR3 is 12 amino acids. The covered CDR3 bases are TGTGCCAGCTCACCACGGGGGCTCGAG. It translates to CASSPRGLE. The complete CDR3 protein is CASSPRGLEQYF.

Turning to this clone: The read halts 3 residues ahead of the CDR3 end, with the missing end drawn from the germline J gene. This rearrangement joins TRBV7-9 to TRBJ1-1; TRBD1 matches 7 bases. This CDR3 comprises 14 residues. Trimming removed 1 base from V and 1 base from J; junction bases left unmatched: 0. Germline values: CDR1 SEHNR, CDR2 FQNEAQ (reference sequence). The covered CDR3 bases are TGTGCCAGCAGCTTAGGGACAGGGAACACTGAA. Its protein product is CASSLGTGNTE. Given in full, the CDR3 is CASSLGTGNTEAFF.

As for this clone: From the germline J gene comes the end of the CDR3, since the read stops 3 residues before it. This rearrangement joins TRBV5-1 to TRBJ1-1, with 7 bases matching TRBD1. Germline V CDR1 and CDR2: SGHRS, YFSETQ. There are 13 residues in the CDR3. V shed 2 bases, J shed 3 bases, and the junction held 1 base outside the gene matches. The covered CDR3 bases are TGCGCCAGCAGCTTTACAGGGGACACTGAA. This codes for CASSFTGDTE. Given in full, the CDR3 is CASSFTGDTEAFF.

Worth noting for this clone: Read coverage stops 3 residues before the CDR3 terminus; the germline J gene supplies the remainder. The J gene is TRBJ2-2, the V gene TRBV5-5, with a possible D match to TRBD2 (6 bases). CDR3 length: 15 amino acids. V dropped 0 bases and J dropped 3 bases, with 9 bases sitting between them. Looked up from germline, CDR1 is SGHKS and CDR2 is YYEKEE (reference sequence). CDR3 DNA (partial): TGTGCCAGCAGCTTGGCCCCGGGGGACACCGGGGAG. Amino acids: CASSLAPGDTGE. In full, the CDR3 is CASSLAPGDTGELFF.

Details on this clone: The read halts 3 residues ahead of the CDR3 end, with the missing end drawn from the germline J gene. This sequence joins TRBV20-1 and TRBJ1-3; 7 bases align to TRBD1. V lost 2 bases to trimming and J lost 0 bases; unmatched junction nucleotides: 7. The CDR3 spans 16 residues. Per germline, CDR1 DFQATT and CDR2 SNEGSKA (reference sequence). The covered CDR3 bases are TGCAGTGCTAGATTTGCGGACAGGATCTCTGGAAACACC. Translated: CSARFADRISGNT. The entire CDR3 is CSARFADRISGNTIYF.

Incomplete CDR3 DNA: TGTGCCAGCAGTTTACCAGCGGGTGCCTACGAG. Translation gives CASSLPAGAYE. The full-length CDR3 reads as CASSLPAGAYEQYF. The V and J genes are TRBV28 and TRBJ2-7, with a weak D call TRBD2 (6 bases). The CDR3 is cut off 3 residues early in the read; its end comes from the germline J gene. The length of the CDR3 is 14 residues. The germline V gene encodes CDR1 MDHEN and CDR2 SYDVKM. Deletions cut 2 bases from V and 2 bases from J, with 10 bases between. Based on the CDR3 plus reference TRBV28 and TRBJ2-7, the full variable domain is DVKVTQSSRYLVKRTGEKVFLECVQDMDHENMFWYRQDPGLGLRLIYFSYDVKMKEKGDIPEGYSVSREKKERFSLILESASTNQTSMYLCASSLPAGAYEQYFGPGTRLTVT.

About this clone: The read ends 3 residues before the CDR3 terminus; that terminus is restored from the germline J gene. The genes are TRBV2 and TRBJ2-7; 8 bases line up with TRBD1. The CDR3 has 14 amino acids. V gave up 7 bases and J gave up 1 base; unmatched junction bases: 6. Germline CDR1 reads SNHLY; CDR2 reads FYNNEI. The DNA read from the CDR3 is TGTGCCAGCACCAGGACAGGGTGGTCCTACGAG. Its translation: CASTRTGWSYE. The CDR3 as a whole reads CASTRTGWSYEQYF.

About this clone: The CDR3 is cut off 3 residues early in the read; its end comes from the germline J gene. The chain joins TRBV7-9 to TRBJ2-7; no clear D gene. Trimming removed 6 bases from V and 4 bases from J, with 13 bases in between. The CDR3 is 13 residues long. Per the germline V gene, CDR1 is SEHNR and CDR2 is FQNEAQ (reference sequence). CDR3 sequence: CASSTRQRYEQYF. The part of the CDR3 DNA that was read is TGTGCCAGCAGTACCAGACAACGGTACGAG. Full variable domain (remainder filled in from reference TRBV7-9 and TRBJ2-7): DTGVSQNPRHKITKRGQNVTFRCDPISEHNRLYWYRQTLGQGPEFLTYFQNEAQLEKSRLLSDRFSAERPKGSFSTLEIQRTEQGDSAMYLCASSTRQRYEQYFGPGTRLTVT.

Comment on this clone: The read finishes 3 residues shy of the CDR3 end, and the germline J gene is used to complete it. The gene calls are TRBV18 and TRBJ1-2; TRBD1 agrees at 9 bases. Germline V gene sequence: CDR1 KGHSH, CDR2 LQKENI. There are 16 residues in the CDR3. The chain's CDR3 is CASSPYTGGESTGYTF. The DNA read from the CDR3 is TGTGCCAGCTCACCGTATACAGGGGGCGAGTCTACCGGC.

As concerns this clone: The missing CDR3 end, 3 residues past where the read stops, is filled in from the germline J gene. The V gene is TRBV7-2, the J gene TRBJ1-2; 7 bases line up with TRBD1. Per germline, CDR1 SGHTA and CDR2 FQGNSA. This CDR3 is built from 15 residues. The V segment lost 2 bases and the J segment 0 bases; nucleotides outside the gene matches: 3. The CDR3 here is CASSLTGEANYGYTF. Incomplete CDR3 DNA: TGTGCCAGCAGCTTAACAGGGGAGGCTAACTATGGC. Complete variable domain (other parts from reference TRBV7-2 and TRBJ1-2): GAGVSQSPSNKVTEKGKDVELRCDPISGHTALYWYRQSLGQGLEFLIYFQGNSAPDKSGLPSDRFSAERTGGSVSTLTIQRTQQEDSAVYLCASSLTGEANYGYTFGSGTRLTVV.

Notes on this clone: The read is 3 residues too short to cover the CDR3 end, so that end is filled in from the germline J gene. This chain joins TRBV5-1 and TRBJ2-7; 13 bases are a match to TRBD2. The CDR3 runs to 15 residues. V lost 4 bases to trimming and J lost 6 bases; unmatched junction nucleotides: 7. Germline loops: CDR1 SGHRS, CDR2 YFSETQ. The CDR3 sequence: CASSPRTSGSLEQYF. CDR3 DNA, as far as it was read: TGCGCCAGCAGCCCCAGGACTAGCGGGAGCCTCGAG.

Of note for this clone: The sequenced fragment ends 3 residues before the CDR3 boundary, so the rest is inferred from the germline J gene. This chain joins TRBV20-1 and TRBJ1-6, with TRBD1 matching over 7 bases. The CDR3 covers 13 residues. Germline CDR1 and CDR2: DFQATT and SNEGSKA (reference sequence). After removal of 5 bases from V and 9 bases from J, the junction contained 7 bases not matched to a gene. The DNA read from the CDR3 is TGCAGTGCTCAAACAGGGGTTGCTTCACCC. As protein: CSAQTGVASP. The entire CDR3 is CSAQTGVASPLHF.

For this clone: Read sequence stops 3 residues before the CDR3 end, and the germline J gene provides the missing end. V usage is TRBV5-1 and J usage is TRBJ2-3; 12 nucleotides line up with TRBD1. The J segment lost 5 bases and the V segment lost 2 bases, leaving 6 bases of the junction unmatched. The germline CDR1 and CDR2 sequences are SGHRS and YFSETQ. CDR3 length: 16 amino acids. The CDR3 DNA, read in part, is TGCGCCAGCAGCTTCGGGGACAGGGGGCCTGGAGATACG. It translates to CASSFGDRGPGDT. The full-length CDR3 reads as CASSFGDRGPGDTQYF.

A word on this clone: The CDR3 extends 3 residues past the end of the read, so its final part is completed from the germline J gene. The chain employs TRBV18 and TRBJ1-1; D unclear. The V end was cut by 3 bases, the J end by 1 base, with 12 bases between. Looked up from germline, CDR1 is KGHSH and CDR2 is LQKENI. The CDR3 consists of 15 residues. The DNA read from the CDR3 is TGTGCCAGCTCACCCCTCCGCACAGAGAACACTGAA. It is translated as CASSPLRTENTE. The CDR3 as a whole reads CASSPLRTENTEAFF.